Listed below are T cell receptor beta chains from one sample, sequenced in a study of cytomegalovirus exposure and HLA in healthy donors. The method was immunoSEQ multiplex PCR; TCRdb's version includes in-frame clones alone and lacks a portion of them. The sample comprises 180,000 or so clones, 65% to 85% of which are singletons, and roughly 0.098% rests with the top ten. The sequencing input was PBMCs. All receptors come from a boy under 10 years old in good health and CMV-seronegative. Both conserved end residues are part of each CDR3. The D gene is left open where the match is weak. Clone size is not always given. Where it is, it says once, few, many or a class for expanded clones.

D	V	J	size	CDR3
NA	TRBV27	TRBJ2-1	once	CASRSHIEFF
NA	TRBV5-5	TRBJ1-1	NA	CASSRRGENTEAFF
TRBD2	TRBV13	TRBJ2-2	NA	CASTPRGEDTGELFF
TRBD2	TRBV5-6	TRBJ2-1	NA	CASSWGGRGVEWVNEQFF
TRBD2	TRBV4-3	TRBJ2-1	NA	CASSQDTWGLAGGQFF
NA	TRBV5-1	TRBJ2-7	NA	CASSLVSGPYEQYF
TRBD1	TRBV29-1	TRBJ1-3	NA	CSVETGGGNTIYF
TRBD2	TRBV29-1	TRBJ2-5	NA	CSGVAGAETQYF
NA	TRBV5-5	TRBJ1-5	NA	CASSFFALRDQPQHF
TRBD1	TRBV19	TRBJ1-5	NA	CASAGGLESNQPQHF
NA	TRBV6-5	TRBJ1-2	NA	CASGWRGGNYGYTF
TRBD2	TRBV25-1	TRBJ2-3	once	CASRRGGTDTQYF
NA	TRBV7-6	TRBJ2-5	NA	CASSFGGIRQETQYF
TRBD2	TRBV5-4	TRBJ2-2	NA	CASSLGGLAKVVTGELFF
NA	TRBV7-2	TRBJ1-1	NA	CASSLVFLNTEAFF
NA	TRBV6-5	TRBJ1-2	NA	CASTRRGDGYTF
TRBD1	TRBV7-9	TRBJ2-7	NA	CASSRGQGNSYEQYF
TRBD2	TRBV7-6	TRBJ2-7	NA	CASSLAGGSSYEQYF
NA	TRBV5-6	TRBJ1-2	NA	CASSTDSGLDGYTF
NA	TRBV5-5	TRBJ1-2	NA	CASSLGPAGVGYTF
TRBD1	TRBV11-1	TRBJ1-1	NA	CASSSPDRGNTEAFF
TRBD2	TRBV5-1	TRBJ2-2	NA	CASSLPGLAGTGELFF
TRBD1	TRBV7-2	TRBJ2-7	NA	CASSFDRGEQYF
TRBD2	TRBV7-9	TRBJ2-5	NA	CASSIQGRLAGIQETQYF
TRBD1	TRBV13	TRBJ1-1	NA	CASSYDRGHAFF
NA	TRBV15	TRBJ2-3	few	CATSRTSTDTQYF
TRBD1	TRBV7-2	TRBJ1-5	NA	CASSLFGQGVDQPQHF
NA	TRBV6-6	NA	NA	CASSLRDYEQYF
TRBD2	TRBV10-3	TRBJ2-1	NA	CAISERGEGEQFF
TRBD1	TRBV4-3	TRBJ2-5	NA	CASSQLHTGGQTQYF
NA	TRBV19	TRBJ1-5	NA	CASKPEFGQPQHF
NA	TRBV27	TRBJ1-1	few	CASRGLGPRGTEAFF
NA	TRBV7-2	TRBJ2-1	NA	CASSLVAGAYNEQFF
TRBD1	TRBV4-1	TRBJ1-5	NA	CASSTTQGSNQPQHF
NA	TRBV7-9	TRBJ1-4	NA	CSSSITGRGGEKLFF
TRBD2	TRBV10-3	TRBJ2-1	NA	CAIRRTSGSSYNEQFF
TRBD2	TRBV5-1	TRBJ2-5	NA	CASSPGGAQETQYF
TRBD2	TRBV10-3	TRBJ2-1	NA	CATSTSGFLYNEQFF
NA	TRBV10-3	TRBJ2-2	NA	CAISKQGQANTGELFF
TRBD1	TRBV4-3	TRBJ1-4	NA	CASSQWDREMNEKLFF
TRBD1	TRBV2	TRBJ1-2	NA	CASSSISTGGDGYTF
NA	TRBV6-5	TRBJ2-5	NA	CASSDRGGETQYF
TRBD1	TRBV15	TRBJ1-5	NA	CATSRGTGGGSQPQHF
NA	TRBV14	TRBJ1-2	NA	CASSPRDMGNYGYTF
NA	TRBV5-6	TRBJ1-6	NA	CASSLAQASLHF
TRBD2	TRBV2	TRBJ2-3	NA	CASEHGGAGSDTQYF
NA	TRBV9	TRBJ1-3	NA	CASSPRGGAGNTIYF
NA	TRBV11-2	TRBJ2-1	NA	CASSLGAGAPPYEQFF
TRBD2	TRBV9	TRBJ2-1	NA	CASSPTSKRGTHNEQFF
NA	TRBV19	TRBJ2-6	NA	CATLHQGSGANVLTF